This T cell receptor beta chain originates from a study of blood T cell repertoires in COVID-19. The overall study: The cDNA or gDNA used as material had been derived from T cells, B-cell-depleted T cells, or PBMCs.

Only in-frame clones appear in the TCRdb table, and some are missing; sequencing was by immunoSEQ multiplex PCR. Among about 220,000 clones listed, about four fifths were seen once. Which cohort a participant joined came from the clinical history participants gave. CDR1 and CDR2 (germline): MRHNA, SNTAGT. V lost 8 bases to trimming and J lost 0 bases, with 19 bases between them. CDR3 size: 17 residues. This sequence originates from an older woman who had recovered from COVID-19. The J gene is TRBJ1-4, the V gene TRBV6-4; D is possibly TRBD1 (5 bases). Sequencing was carried out using PBMCs or T cells enriched from blood (not recorded which). Written as DNA, the CDR3 is TGTGCCAGCGGGGGGGAGGACATGGACACAACTAATGAAAAACTGTTTTTT. Its protein product is CASGGEDMDTTNEKLFF.